A selection of T cell receptor beta chains follows, all from one sample in a study of regulatory dendritic cells for organ transplantation. These receptors have no identified antigens. The assay was immunoSEQ multiplex PCR, and TCRdb's table has in-frame clones only and misses some. The profile covers 20,000 to 25,000 clones, with roughly 85% appearing a single time and 0.2% to 0.3% taken by the ten largest. The sample comprised naive CD4+ T cells from blood cultured with dendritic cells. These receptors were collected from a human donor in good health. Both conserved end residues are part of each CDR3. The D gene is left open where the match is weak. Rows may omit the clone size; those that give it use once, few, many or a size class.

j_call: TRBJ2-7
v_call: TRBV9
d_call: TRBD1
clone_size: once
cdr3_aa: CASSPSGTVSYEQYF
cdr3_nt: TGTGCCAGCAGCCCTTCCGGGACAGTTTCCTACGAGCAGTACTTC

j_call: TRBJ1-3
v_call: TRBV30
d_call: .
clone_size: few
cdr3_aa: CAWSLGPGPRDTIYF
cdr3_nt: TGTGCCTGGAGTCTCGGACCGGGACCTCGGGACACCATATATTTT

j_call: TRBJ2-2
v_call: TRBV9
d_call: .
clone_size: few
cdr3_aa: CASSVAGGRNTGELFF
cdr3_nt: TGTGCCAGCAGCGTAGCTGGGGGGAGGAACACCGGGGAGCTGTTTTTT

j_call: TRBJ2-1
v_call: TRBV2
d_call: TRBD1
clone_size: .
cdr3_aa: CASRTGQGGRRQQFF
cdr3_nt: TGTGCCAGCAGAACTGGACAGGGTGGACGTAGGCAGCAGTTCTTC

j_call: TRBJ2-7
v_call: TRBV28
d_call: .
clone_size: .
cdr3_aa: CASSLQVPTYEQYF
cdr3_nt: TGTGCCAGCAGTTTGCAGGTCCCTACCTACGAGCAGTACTTC

j_call: TRBJ2-7
v_call: TRBV6-5
d_call: .
clone_size: .
cdr3_aa: CASTESQGYEQYF
cdr3_nt: TGTGCCAGCACCGAATCGCAGGGCTACGAGCAGTACTTC

j_call: TRBJ1-5
v_call: TRBV18
d_call: TRBD1
clone_size: .
cdr3_aa: CASSPQGQGGPQHF
cdr3_nt: TGTGCCAGCTCACCCCAGGGACAGGGGGGGCCCCAGCATTTT

j_call: TRBJ2-2
v_call: TRBV11-2
d_call: .
clone_size: .
cdr3_aa: CASRTGDGGNTGELFF
cdr3_nt: TGTGCCAGCAGAACGGGGGACGGAGGAAACACCGGGGAGCTGTTTTTT

j_call: TRBJ1-1
v_call: TRBV4-2
d_call: .
clone_size: .
cdr3_aa: CASSQEVLGTEAFF
cdr3_nt: TGTGCCAGCAGCCAAGAAGTCCTAGGGACTGAAGCTTTCTTT

j_call: TRBJ2-6
v_call: TRBV5-6
d_call: .
clone_size: .
cdr3_aa: CASSRGYSGANVLTF
cdr3_nt: TGTGCCAGCAGCCGAGGGTACTCTGGGGCCAACGTCCTGACTTTC

j_call: TRBJ2-1
v_call: TRBV19
d_call: TRBD2
clone_size: .
cdr3_aa: CATRLAGLGEQFF
cdr3_nt: TGTGCCACCCGACTAGCAGGCTTAGGTGAGCAGTTCTTC

j_call: TRBJ2-7
v_call: TRBV11-2
d_call: .
clone_size: .
cdr3_aa: CASSSGQALEQYF
cdr3_nt: TGTGCCAGCAGCTCGGGGCAGGCACTCGAGCAGTACTTC

j_call: TRBJ2-3
v_call: TRBV5-4
d_call: .
clone_size: once
cdr3_aa: CASSLDAGAGTDTQYF
cdr3_nt: TGTGCCAGCAGCTTGGACGCGGGGGCTGGCACAGATACGCAGTATTTT

j_call: TRBJ1-3
v_call: TRBV9
d_call: .
clone_size: .
cdr3_aa: CASSVEGVSGNTIYF
cdr3_nt: TGTGCCAGCAGCGTAGAGGGGGTCTCTGGAAACACCATATATTTT

j_call: TRBJ1-1
v_call: TRBV7-3
d_call: .
clone_size: .
cdr3_aa: CASSLAGVTEAFF
cdr3_nt: TGTGCCAGCAGCTTAGCGGGGGTAACTGAAGCTTTCTTT

j_call: TRBJ2-5
v_call: TRBV28
d_call: .
clone_size: .
cdr3_aa: CASTGGETQYF
cdr3_nt: TGTGCCAGCACCGGAGGGGAGACCCAGTACTTC

j_call: TRBJ1-5
v_call: TRBV6-6
d_call: .
clone_size: .
cdr3_aa: CASSYPDTGSNQPQHF
cdr3_nt: TGTGCCAGCAGTTACCCCGACACGGGAAGCAATCAGCCCCAGCATTTT

j_call: TRBJ2-7
v_call: TRBV7-2
d_call: .
clone_size: once
cdr3_aa: CASSSAYEQYF
cdr3_nt: TGTGCCAGCAGCTCAGCCTACGAGCAGTACTTC

j_call: TRBJ2-1
v_call: TRBV11-2
d_call: TRBD2
clone_size: .
cdr3_aa: CASSLGLSSGPTYNEQFF
cdr3_nt: TGTGCCAGCAGCTTAGGATTATCTAGCGGGCCTACCTACAATGAGCAGTTCTTC

j_call: TRBJ2-7
v_call: TRBV6-6
d_call: TRBD2
clone_size: .
cdr3_aa: CASSSGGRPEQYF
cdr3_nt: TGTGCCAGCAGTTCCGGGGGGAGGCCCGAGCAGTACTTC

j_call: TRBJ2-5
v_call: TRBV5-4
d_call: .
clone_size: .
cdr3_aa: CASSLSPMGTQYF
cdr3_nt: TGTGCCAGCAGCTTGAGCCCCATGGGGACCCAGTACTTC

j_call: TRBJ2-3
v_call: TRBV7-3
d_call: TRBD2
clone_size: few
cdr3_aa: CASSPSGGAGTDTQYF
cdr3_nt: TGTGCCAGCAGCCCCAGCGGGGGGGCGGGCACAGATACGCAGTATTTT

j_call: TRBJ2-7
v_call: TRBV18
d_call: TRBD2
clone_size: .
cdr3_aa: CASSPFAGGWAGRNDEQYF
cdr3_nt: TGTGCCAGCTCACCATTCGCGGGAGGCTGGGCAGGGAGAAACGACGAGCAGTACTTC

j_call: TRBJ2-1
v_call: TRBV7-3
d_call: .
clone_size: .
cdr3_aa: CASSLTQANEQFF
cdr3_nt: TGTGCCAGCAGCTTAACACAAGCGAATGAGCAGTTCTTC

j_call: TRBJ1-2
v_call: TRBV6-5
d_call: TRBD1
clone_size: .
cdr3_aa: CASSYSTGGGYTF
cdr3_nt: TGTGCCAGCAGTTACTCGACAGGGGGCGGCTACACCTTC

j_call: TRBJ2-5
v_call: TRBV6-5
d_call: TRBD1
clone_size: once
cdr3_aa: CASSRTGKGETQYF
cdr3_nt: TGTGCCAGTTCAAGGACAGGGAAGGGGGAGACCCAGTACTTC

j_call: TRBJ2-5
v_call: TRBV2
d_call: TRBD1
clone_size: .
cdr3_aa: CASRLDRGRLASPKETQYF
cdr3_nt: TGTGCCAGCCGATTAGACAGGGGGCGGCTAGCGTCCCCTAAAGAGACCCAGTACTTC